These 13 T cell receptor beta chains originate from one sample sequenced in a study of identical twins. MiXCR was run by TCRdb on the 5' RACE reads, yielding one entry per CDR3 protein. The top ten hold roughly 13% of the sample, which has about 720,000 distinct CDR3 sequences, 15% to 20% seen once. These data were likewise used in another study, on T cells expressing NK-cell markers.

Sequenced sample: PBMCs. The source of these receptors is a woman aged 18-29 years in good health.

The rearrangement joins TRBV5-1 to TRBJ2-3; 7 bases match TRBD2. This CDR3 is built from 16 residues. V trimming: 3 bases; J trimming: 1 base; junction bases outside the gene matches: 8. Germline lookup yields CDR1 SGHRS and CDR2 YFSETQ. CDR3 nucleotide sequence: TGCGCCAGCAGCTGGGGACTATCCTCCCGCACAGATACGCAGTATTTT. It is translated as CASSWGLSSRTDTQYF.

The chain links TRBV5-5 to TRBJ2-1, with 7 bases fitting TRBD1. With 4 bases clipped from V and 9 bases from J, the junction kept 10 bases outside the gene matches. The germline V gene encodes CDR1 SGHKS and CDR2 YYEKEE (reference sequence). The CDR3 consists of 14 residues. The DNA of the CDR3 is TGTGCCAGCAGCACAGGACAGGTTGGCGGTGAGCAGTTCTTC. This sequence encodes CASSTGQVGGEQFF.

This clonotype turned up a few times. CDR3 sequence reads: CASSAGLGPYEQYF. The CDR3 DNA reads as TGTGCCAGCAGTGCCGGACTAGGCCCCTACGAGCAGTACTTC. The chain links TRBV25-1 to TRBJ2-7, with TRBD2 matching 7 bases. J lost 2 bases, V lost 4 bases, and 5 bases had no gene match. The CDR3 runs 14 residues. Germline assignment: CDR1 MGHDK and CDR2 SYGVNS.

This clonotype was seen a handful of times. The V gene is TRBV12-3 or TRBV12-4, the J gene TRBJ2-1, with 12 bases lining up with TRBD2. The CDR3 extends over 14 amino acids. J gave up 6 bases and V 7 bases, and 4 bases lay outside the gene matches. In DNA, the CDR3 is TGTGCCAGCACCCCGGGACTAGCGGGCAATGAGCAGTTCTTC. It codes for CASTPGLAGNEQFF.

The chain combines TRBV29-1 with TRBJ2-7; TRBD2 might be the D (5 bases). There are 14 residues in the CDR3. In germline, CDR1 is SQVTM, CDR2 ANQGSEA. V was clipped by 5 bases and J by 2 bases, with 16 bases between them. The CDR3 coding sequence is TGCAGCGTTTCTAGGGAGTCCTTGGCCTACGAGCAGTACTTC. Residues: CSVSRESLAYEQYF.

This rearrangement joins TRBV7-9 to TRBJ1-1; D is unclear. Looked up from germline, CDR1 is SEHNR and CDR2 is FQNEAQ (reference sequence). Between the trimmed V and J ends, which lost 5 bases and 1 base, there was a span of 14 bases. The CDR3 covers 15 residues. The CDR3 sequence is CASSPLRTGNTEAFF. The CDR3, as DNA: TGTGCCAGCAGCCCACTCCGGACTGGGAACACTGAAGCTTTCTTT.

The chain joins TRBV4-1 to TRBJ2-1, with D hard to call. Looked up from germline, CDR1 is MGHRA and CDR2 is YSYEKL. This CDR3 region has 14 residues. Trimming cost V 4 bases and J 8 bases, with 15 bases left between them. CDR3 amino acids: CASSPRMYRDEQFF. The CDR3 nucleotides are TGCGCCAGCAGCCCCCGGATGTACCGGGATGAGCAGTTCTTC.

This clonotype has a single count. V and J are TRBV5-1 and TRBJ2-3; possible D gene TRBD1, 5 bases. The CDR3 is 14 amino acids. Trimming took 4 bases from V and 10 from J, leaving 19 bases between them. CDR1 SGHRS and CDR2 YFSETQ come from the germline V gene. The chain's CDR3 is CASSLGPLITPQYF. The CDR3 DNA is TGCGCCAGCAGCCTGGGGCCTCTGATAACTCCGCAGTATTTT.

The chain links TRBV6-5 to TRBJ1-2; perhaps TRBD1 as D (5 bases). Between the trimmed V and J ends, which lost 6 bases and 8 bases, there was a span of 22 bases. Germline CDR1 MNHEY, CDR2 SVGAGI. The CDR3 has 15 residues. This chain's CDR3 is CASSYASQGLLGYTF. The CDR3 coding sequence is TGTGCCAGCAGCTACGCCTCTCAGGGCTTGCTAGGCTACACCTTC.

There are a few counts of this clonotype. The chain has TRBV5-1 and TRBJ1-3; D unclear. The CDR3 extends over 14 amino acids. CDR1 SGHRS and CDR2 YFSETQ come from the germline V gene. Deletions cut 1 base from V and 0 bases from J, with 5 bases between. CDR3 residues: CASSLFDSGNTIYF. The CDR3 coding sequence is TGCGCCAGCAGCTTGTTTGACTCTGGAAACACCATATATTTT. Looking up the rest from reference TRBV5-1 and TRBJ1-3 gives the full variable domain: KAGVTQTPRYLIKTRGQQVTLSCSPISGHRSVSWYQQTPGQGLQFLFEYFSETQRNKGNFPGRFSGRQFSNSRSEMNVSTLELGDSALYLCASSLFDSGNTIYFGEGSWLTVV.

This clonotype came up a few times. This chain joins TRBV12-3 or TRBV12-4 and TRBJ1-1; unclear D gene. This CDR3 region has 14 residues. V dropped 4 bases and J dropped 6 bases, with 15 bases sitting between them. DNA for the CDR3: TGTGCCAGCAGTTCCAGGACTCTTGGGGCTGAAGCTTTCTTT. Encoded protein: CASSSRTLGAEAFF.

The chain couples TRBV20-1 to TRBJ2-1; perhaps TRBD1 as D (5 bases). V was shortened by 6 bases and J by 7 bases, with 13 bases between the two germline ends. From germline, CDR1 is DFQATT and CDR2 SNEGSKA (reference sequence). The CDR3 is 12 amino acids. CDR3: CSAPRPGNEQFF. DNA for the CDR3: TGCAGTGCCCCCAGACCAGGGAATGAGCAGTTCTTC.

This clonotype was detected only a few times. The chain employs TRBV20-1 and TRBJ2-7, with 8 bases matching TRBD2. V dropped 3 bases and J dropped 6; count of bases not matched to a gene: 7. Germline V gene data show CDR1 as DFQATT and CDR2 as SNEGSKA (reference sequence). The length of the CDR3 is 13 residues. CDR3 coding DNA: TGCAGTGCTAGGACCGGGACTAGATCCGAGCAGTACTTC. Translated: CSARTGTRSEQYF.